Below, 19 T cell receptor beta chains from the same sample are listed, as sequenced in a study of shared clonotypes between healthy human individuals. Sequencing used immunoSEQ multiplex PCR; TCRdb keeps in-frame clones, though not all of them. The sample yields over 400,000 clones, roughly 95% seen once. Material for sequencing was naive CD4+ T cells sorted from blood. Subset noted: CD45RA+ positively selected. The origin of the receptors is a woman aged 25-40 years in good health.

In its sample, this clone was seen a few times. This sequence joins TRBV29-1 and TRBJ1-1, with D maybe TRBD1 (5 bases). V lost 8 bases to trimming and J lost 1 base, with 26 bases between them. CDR3 length: 17 residues. Germline assignment: CDR1 SQVTM and CDR2 ANQGSEA. The CDR3 DNA is TGCAGCTCAACATGGTGGGGAGGGGAATCTGGGAACACTGAAGCTTTCTTT. This codes for CSSTWWGGESGNTEAFF.

In its sample, this clone was seen once. The V gene is TRBV5-1, the J gene TRBJ2-4, with 13 bases identical to TRBD2. V was clipped by 3 bases and J by 8 bases; unmatched bases: 5. The CDR3 runs to 15 residues. Germline CDR1 is SGHRS and CDR2 is YFSETQ. CDR3 DNA sequence: TGCGCCAGCAGCTGGGGACTAGCGGGATCGGACATTCAGTACTTC. The encoded protein is CASSWGLAGSDIQYF. The entire variable domain, with the rest obtained from reference TRBV5-1 and TRBJ2-4, is as follows: KAGVTQTPRYLIKTRGQQVTLSCSPISGHRSVSWYQQTPGQGLQFLFEYFSETQRNKGNFPGRFSGRQFSNSRSEMNVSTLELGDSALYLCASSWGLAGSDIQYFGAGTRLSVL.

The chain couples TRBV9 to TRBJ2-7, with D perhaps TRBD1 (5 bases). The CDR3 spans 15 residues. Germline loops: CDR1 SGDLS, CDR2 YYNGEE. Between the trimmed V and J ends, which lost 0 bases and 7 bases, there was a span of 17 bases. As DNA, the CDR3 is TGTGCCAGCAGCGTAGCACAGGCCTCCGATCGGGAGCAGTACTTC. This gives the protein CASSVAQASDREQYF.

The chain uses TRBV6-6 and TRBJ1-6, with D unclear. The length of the CDR3 is 15 residues. The germline V and J ends were trimmed by 6 bases and 5 bases, with 14 bases remaining between them. Germline loops: CDR1 MNHNY, CDR2 SVGAGI (reference sequence). The DNA of the CDR3 is TGTGCCAGCAGCGCGCGGCGGCTTAATAATTCACCCCTCCACTTT. Translation: CASSARRLNNSPLHF.

The genes are TRBV5-8 and TRBJ2-6, with a possible D match to TRBD1 (5 bases). Germline V gene lookup returns CDR1 SGHTS and CDR2 YDEGEE. V was shortened by 4 bases and J by 1 base, with 9 bases between the two germline ends. The CDR3 is 15 amino acids. This CDR3 reads CASSTPGSGANVLTF. In DNA form, the CDR3 reads TGTGCCAGCAGCACTCCAGGGTCTGGGGCCAACGTCCTGACTTTC.

CDR3 amino acids: CSVSLPGYGANVLTF. As DNA, the CDR3 is TGCAGCGTTTCTCTCCCAGGGTACGGGGCCAACGTCCTGACTTTC. This sequence joins TRBV29-1 and TRBJ2-6; D is perhaps TRBD1 (5 bases). The germline V gene encodes CDR1 SQVTM and CDR2 ANQGSEA. V lost 5 bases and J 4 bases, leaving 15 bases between the germline ends. The CDR3 is 15 residues long. The complete variable domain, with remaining parts taken from reference TRBV29-1 and TRBJ2-6, reads SAVISQKPSRDICQRGTSLTIQCQVDSQVTMMFWYRQQPGQSLTLIATANQGSEATYESGFVIDKFPISRPNLTFSTLTVSNMSPEDSSIYLCSVSLPGYGANVLTFGAGSRLTVL.

The chain couples TRBV6-1 to TRBJ2-5, with TRBD1 matching 7 bases. V trimming: 7 bases; J trimming: 3 bases; junction bases outside the gene matches: 8. In germline, CDR1 is MNHNS, CDR2 SASEGT. The CDR3 consists of 14 residues. CDR3 region: CASIPTGLKETQYF. DNA for the CDR3: TGTGCCAGCATTCCGACAGGGCTAAAAGAGACCCAGTACTTC.

The chain has TRBV9 and TRBJ2-1, with 11 bases fitting TRBD2. The junction had 6 bases not matched to a gene; V was cut back by 3 bases and J by 7 bases. The CDR3 has 15 residues. The germline CDR1 and CDR2 sequences are SGDLS and YYNGEE. CDR3 sequence (DNA): TGTGCCAGCAGCGCTCTAGCGGGAGGCCTGAATGAGCAGTTCTTC. Its translation is CASSALAGGLNEQFF.

The chain has TRBV7-2 and TRBJ2-2, with D possibly being TRBD1 or TRBD2 (5 bases each). Looked up from germline, CDR1 is SGHTA and CDR2 is FQGNSA. CDR3 length: 14 amino acids. Deletions cut 7 bases from V and 7 bases from J, with 16 bases between. The CDR3 loop reads CASTGDGGYGELFF. The CDR3 coding sequence is TGTGCCAGCACCGGGGACGGCGGTTACGGGGAGCTGTTTTTT.

The chain uses TRBV5-1 and TRBJ2-1; TRBD2 aligns across 13 bases. Germline V gene lookup returns CDR1 SGHRS and CDR2 YFSETQ. This CDR3 spans 16 amino acids. Trimming removed 2 bases from V and 10 bases from J; junction bases left unmatched: 9. The chain's CDR3 is CASSLTGTSGIGEQFF. The CDR3 nucleotides are TGCGCCAGCAGCTTAACCGGGACTAGCGGGATAGGAGAGCAGTTCTTC.

This clone was counted only a few times. This rearrangement joins TRBV7-9 to TRBJ1-1; the D is unclear. The CDR3 runs to 13 residues. The V end was cut by 6 bases, the J end by 1 base, with 9 bases between. Germline loops: CDR1 SEHNR, CDR2 FQNEAQ (reference sequence). The CDR3: CASRLDGNTEAFF. CDR3 sequence (DNA): TGTGCCAGCAGATTGGACGGGAACACTGAAGCTTTCTTT.

V and J are TRBV9 and TRBJ2-5; 7 nucleotides align to TRBD2. Germline assignment: CDR1 SGDLS and CDR2 YYNGEE. The CDR3 has 16 amino acids. J was trimmed by 2 bases and V by 0 bases; bases with no gene match: 7. The DNA for the CDR3 is TGTGCCAGCAGCGTAGTTGGCGGGAGTTTTCAAGAGACCCAGTACTTC. Amino acid sequence: CASSVVGGSFQETQYF.

V is TRBV29-1 and J is TRBJ2-1; TRBD2 aligns across 12 bases. The CDR3 is 14 amino acids. CDR1 is SQVTM, CDR2 ANQGSEA, per germline. The J segment lost 6 bases and the V segment lost 5 bases, leaving 5 bases of the junction unmatched. CDR3 in amino acids: CSVSSGRGGNEQFF. CDR3 in DNA: TGCAGCGTTTCTAGCGGGAGGGGGGGCAATGAGCAGTTCTTC.

The rearrangement joins TRBV28 to TRBJ2-7; D not resolved. The ends were cut back, 7 bases at V and 0 bases at J, with 10 bases in the middle. There are 13 residues in the CDR3. Germline V lookup: CDR1 MDHEN, CDR2 SYDVKM. This chain's CDR3 is CASTGFASYEQYF. CDR3 bases: TGTGCCAGCACTGGTTTTGCCTCCTACGAGCAGTACTTC.

In this sample, this clone turned up once. This CDR3 is CASSEDRGYGYTF. The CDR3 DNA sequence: TGTGCCAGCAGCGAAGACAGGGGCTATGGCTACACCTTC. This sequence joins TRBV5-6 and TRBJ1-2; 8 bases align to TRBD1. J gave up 4 bases and V 4 bases, and 3 bases lay outside the gene matches. The CDR3 is made up of 13 amino acids. Looked up from germline, CDR1 is SGHDT and CDR2 is YYEEEE.

The CDR3 protein is CASSIGSGYNEQFF. The CDR3 region has the DNA TGTGCCAGTAGTATTGGTAGCGGTTACAATGAGCAGTTCTTC. J is TRBJ2-1 and V is TRBV19; TRBD2 might be the D (6 bases). The ends were cut back, 3 bases at V and 4 bases at J, with 10 bases in the middle. The germline V gene encodes CDR1 LNHDA and CDR2 SQIVND (reference sequence). The CDR3 consists of 14 residues.

The chain carries TRBV5-1 and TRBJ2-3, with D tentatively TRBD1 (5 bases). V was shortened by 3 bases and J by 0 bases, with 8 bases between the two germline ends. Germline lookup yields CDR1 SGHRS and CDR2 YFSETQ. The CDR3 extends over 14 amino acids. The CDR3 loop reads CASSYRQSTDTQYF. For the CDR3, the DNA is TGCGCCAGCAGCTACAGGCAGAGCACAGATACGCAGTATTTT. Together with reference TRBV5-1 and TRBJ2-3, the CDR3 gives the full variable domain: KAGVTQTPRYLIKTRGQQVTLSCSPISGHRSVSWYQQTPGQGLQFLFEYFSETQRNKGNFPGRFSGRQFSNSRSEMNVSTLELGDSALYLCASSYRQSTDTQYFGPGTRLTVL.

The chain recombines TRBV7-2 with TRBJ1-4, with 8 nucleotides matching TRBD1. Germline-derived CDR1 and CDR2 are SGHTA and FQGNSA. The CDR3 runs to 14 residues. J lost 8 bases, V lost 5 bases, and 7 bases had no gene match. This CDR3 is CASSLDRGSEKLFF. The DNA of the CDR3 is TGTGCCAGCAGCCTCGACAGGGGCAGCGAAAAACTGTTTTTT.

CDR3 DNA: TGTGCCAGCAGCCTTGCGGGTAGCGGCAATCAGCCCCAGCATTTT. Translation: CASSLAGSGNQPQHF. The chain is built from TRBV11-2 and TRBJ1-5, with unresolved D. Germline V lookup: CDR1 SGHAT, CDR2 FQNNGV. V was pared by 5 bases and J by 2 bases, with 13 bases between. The CDR3 has 15 residues.